This passage covers 19 T cell receptor beta chains from one sample sequenced in a study of OX40 agonist ivuxolimab in advanced cancers. Sequencing used immunoSEQ multiplex PCR; TCRdb keeps in-frame clones, though not all of them. The repertoire holds about 130,000 clones, with 90% as singletons. Sequencing was performed on CD4+ or CD8+ T cells sorted from blood, taken in a trial of the OX40 agonist ivuxolimab. These receptors were collected from an adult with an advanced solid tumor such as melanoma, head and neck, liver or kidney cancer.

This clone came up once. The CDR3 DNA reads TGCGCCAGCAGCTTAGTAAGGAATGAGCAGTTCTTC. Translated, it gives CASSLVRNEQFF. The chain combines TRBV5-1 with TRBJ2-1, with no clear D. The length of the CDR3 is 12 residues. Between the trimmed V and J ends, which lost 2 bases and 7 bases, there was a span of 7 bases. Per the germline V gene, CDR1 is SGHRS and CDR2 is YFSETQ.

This sequence joins TRBV9 and TRBJ2-1; no firm D call. The CDR3 runs 13 residues. From germline, CDR1 is SGDLS and CDR2 YYNGEE. The ends were cut back, 2 bases at V and 8 bases at J, with 11 bases in the middle. CDR3 residues: CASSVPPRHEQFF. The CDR3 DNA reads as TGTGCCAGCAGCGTGCCCCCTAGGCATGAGCAGTTCTTC.

The genes are TRBV11-3 and TRBJ2-1; tentatively, D is TRBD1 (6 bases). Trimming removed 6 bases at V and 4 bases at J, with 10 bases between. The CDR3 consists of 13 residues. Germline CDR1 and CDR2: SGHNT and YENEEA. The CDR3 here is CASSPTGYNEQFF. The CDR3 DNA is TGTGCCAGCAGTCCCACAGGGTACAATGAGCAGTTCTTC.

The chain uses TRBV5-6 and TRBJ2-4; D unclear. Germline CDR1 reads SGHDT; CDR2 reads YYEEEE. The CDR3 is made up of 13 amino acids. Trimming took off 1 base at V and 7 bases at J, with 9 bases between the two ends. Written as DNA, the CDR3 is TGTGCCAGCAGCTTGACGAGAGGTAACATTCAGTACTTC. The encoded protein is CASSLTRGNIQYF.

The V gene is TRBV10-3, the J gene TRBJ1-2; no reliable D call. From germline, CDR1 is ENHRY and CDR2 SYGVKD. V shed 5 bases and J shed 5 bases, with 6 bases lying between them. There are 11 residues in the CDR3. DNA of the CDR3: TGTGCCATCAGTAGTGATTATGGCTACACCTTC. This gives the protein CAISSDYGYTF.

The chain has TRBV28 and TRBJ2-7, with D perhaps matching TRBD2 (5 bases). Germline V CDR1 and CDR2: MDHEN, SYDVKM. Trimming shortened V by 4 bases and J by 9 bases, and 16 bases separated the two germline ends. The CDR3 loop spans 13 amino acids. CDR3 bases: TGTGCCAGCAGTTCCACGGTCGGGGTGGCGCAGTACTTC. Protein product: CASSSTVGVAQYF.

The V and J genes are TRBV28 and TRBJ1-1, with D unresolved. Per germline, CDR1 MDHEN and CDR2 SYDVKM. The length of the CDR3 is 12 residues. Trimming took 2 bases from V and 8 from J, leaving 9 bases between them. In DNA, the CDR3 is TGTGCCAGCAGTTTACTCTCCGGGGAAGCTTTCTTT. It is translated as CASSLLSGEAFF.

The chain is built from TRBV2 and TRBJ2-7; 7 nucleotides agree with TRBD1. V dropped 6 bases and J dropped 4; count of bases not matched to a gene: 9. CDR1 is SNHLY and CDR2 is FYNNEI in the germline V gene. This CDR3 has 14 residues. The CDR3 bases are TGTGCCAGCAGGGTAGGGACAGAAGCTTACGAGCAGTACTTC. Encoded protein: CASRVGTEAYEQYF.

As regards this clone: Other DNA sequences from this sample encode an identical CDR3 as well. The chain recombines TRBV5-1 with TRBJ1-1; no clear D. CDR1 is SGHRS, CDR2 YFSETQ, per germline. The CDR3 contains 13 residues. V lost 2 bases, J lost 5 bases, and 10 bases lay in between. This chain's CDR3 is CASSFEGRTEAFF. Written as DNA, the CDR3 is TGCGCCAGCAGCTTCGAGGGCCGGACTGAAGCTTTCTTT.

The rearrangement links TRBV18 to TRBJ2-7, with no clear D. CDR3 length equals 13 residues. V lost 6 bases and J 1 base, leaving 10 bases between the germline ends. The germline V gene has CDR1 KGHSH and CDR2 LQKENI. The CDR3 coding sequence is TGTGCCAGCTCCCCCGACGGATCCTACGAGCAGTACTTC. Translating gives CASSPDGSYEQYF.

V usage is TRBV28 and J usage is TRBJ2-5; no clear D gene. The V end was cut by 3 bases, the J end by 5 bases, with 7 bases between. CDR1 and CDR2 (germline): MDHEN, SYDVKM. This CDR3 is 12 amino acids long. The CDR3 coding sequence is TGTGCCAGCAGTTTCCTCGCTGAGACCCAGTACTTC. Protein sequence: CASSFLAETQYF.

The CDR3 reads CSVEGSTEAFF. CDR3 nucleotides: TGCAGTGTCGAGGGGAGCACTGAAGCTTTCTTT. This chain connects TRBV20-1 to TRBJ1-1; perhaps TRBD1 as D (5 bases). Germline CDR1 is DFQATT and CDR2 is SNEGSKA (reference sequence). The V and J ends lost 7 bases and 4 bases respectively, with 10 bases between them. The CDR3 consists of 11 residues.

The chain couples TRBV11-3 to TRBJ2-1, with D tentatively TRBD1 or TRBD2 (5 bases each). The V gene's germline CDR1 is SGHNT and CDR2 YENEEA. Deletions cut 5 bases from V and 3 bases from J, with 11 bases between. The CDR3 consists of 14 residues. The CDR3 DNA follows: TGTGCCAGCAGCCCGGGACCCAGCTACAATGAGCAGTTCTTC. As protein: CASSPGPSYNEQFF.

The CDR3 is CASRSTGTREAFF. DNA of the CDR3: TGTGCCAGCAGGTCGACAGGGACCCGTGAAGCTTTCTTT. The chain links TRBV6-6 to TRBJ1-1, with 7 bases matching TRBD1. The length of the CDR3 is 13 residues. Germline CDR1 reads MNHNY; CDR2 reads SVGAGI (reference sequence). V dropped 6 bases and J dropped 7; count of bases not matched to a gene: 8.

The chain combines TRBV27 with TRBJ1-5; D unresolved. CDR3 length: 14 amino acids. Germline V gives CDR1 MNHEY, CDR2 SMNVEV (reference sequence). The V and J ends lost 2 bases and 5 bases respectively, with 10 bases between them. CDR3 protein: CASSLAGFDQPQHF. CDR3 coding DNA: TGTGCCAGCAGTTTAGCGGGATTCGATCAGCCCCAGCATTTT.

This chain joins TRBV5-1 and TRBJ1-1, with no clear D. The CDR3 contains 15 residues. The germline CDR1 and CDR2 sequences are SGHRS and YFSETQ. Trimming took 0 bases from V and 0 from J, leaving 9 bases between them. The CDR3 loop reads CASSLEGDLNTEAFF. Written as DNA, the CDR3 is TGCGCCAGCAGCTTGGAGGGAGATTTGAACACTGAAGCTTTCTTT.

The genes are TRBV9 and TRBJ2-2; D may correspond to TRBD1 or TRBD2 (5 bases each). The CDR3 spans 17 residues. Germline V CDR1 and CDR2: SGDLS, YYNGEE. V was trimmed by 0 bases and J by 2 bases, leaving 14 bases between them. CDR3 loop: CASSVVGAGTNTGELFF. The CDR3 DNA sequence: TGTGCCAGCAGCGTAGTTGGGGCGGGTACTAACACCGGGGAGCTGTTTTTT.

V is TRBV11-1 and J is TRBJ1-5; D not certain. The germline V gene has CDR1 SGHAT and CDR2 FQDESV (reference sequence). V shed 1 base and J shed 6 bases, with 7 bases lying between them. CDR3 length: 13 amino acids. For the CDR3, the DNA is TGTGCCAGCAGCTTAGACCCCGGTCAGCCCCAGCATTTT. This gives the protein CASSLDPGQPQHF.

The genes are TRBV6-1 and TRBJ1-5; no reliable D call. CDR1 and CDR2 from the germline V gene are MNHNS and SASEGT. The CDR3 has 14 amino acids. V was cut by 3 bases and J by 2 bases, with 8 bases left in between. CDR3 sequence (DNA): TGTGCCAGCAGTGAGAACCGAGGCAATCAGCCCCAGCATTTT. The encoded protein is CASSENRGNQPQHF.